Below are 24 T cell receptor beta chains sequenced from a single sample in a study of CD8 T cells in ankylosing spondylitis. A single record per CDR3 protein comes from TCRdb applying MiXCR to the 5' RACE reads. The top ten clones hold less than 25% of a sample with a few hundred thousand distinct CDR3 sequences, over 9.5% of them seen once. Sample: blood, either unsorted or a sorted T cell fraction (not recorded which). The origin of the receptors is a male donor with ankylosing spondylitis or in good health (not recorded which).

In this sample, this clonotype turned up many times. The chain recombines TRBV4-2 with TRBJ2-7; D gene ambiguous. V was clipped by 0 bases and J by 4 bases, with 19 bases between them. CDR1 and CDR2 from the germline V gene are LGHNA and YNFKEQ. CDR3 size: 17 residues. Here the CDR3 reads CASSQDPRMVSSYEQYF. The CDR3 region has the DNA TGTGCCAGCAGCCAAGATCCCCGCATGGTCTCATCTTACGAGCAGTACTTC.

The rearrangement links TRBV20-1 to TRBJ2-7; D is ambiguous. The V end lost 4 bases, the J end lost 0 bases, and 7 bases lay between the germline ends. CDR3 length equals 12 residues. Germline values: CDR1 DFQATT, CDR2 SNEGSKA (reference sequence). CDR3 coding DNA: TGCAGTGCTAATCTGGGCTCCTACGAGCAGTACTTC. Its translation: CSANLGSYEQYF.

This clonotype was found many times. CDR3 loop: CASTPRGPNTEAFF. The CDR3 DNA follows: TGCGCCAGCACCCCCCGCGGGCCCAACACTGAAGCTTTCTTT. The chain joins TRBV5-1 to TRBJ1-1; D unclear. V dropped 6 bases and J dropped 2 bases, with 14 bases sitting between them. The CDR3 is 14 amino acids. Germline CDR1 is SGHRS and CDR2 is YFSETQ. Looking up the rest from reference TRBV5-1 and TRBJ1-1 gives the full variable domain: KAGVTQTPRYLIKTRGQQVTLSCSPISGHRSVSWYQQTPGQGLQFLFEYFSETQRNKGNFPGRFSGRQFSNSRSEMNVSTLELGDSALYLCASTPRGPNTEAFFGQGTRLTVV.

As concerns this clonotype: A junction boundary mismatches the germline segment, possibly from a read error. V usage is TRBV19 and J usage is TRBJ2-1, with a weak D call TRBD1 (6 bases). CDR3 length: 15 amino acids. Germline lookup yields CDR1 LNHDA and CDR2 SQIVND (reference sequence). The CDR3 nucleotides read TGTGCCAGTAGTCTAGATACAGGGAAAACACATGAGCAGTTCTTC. Its protein product is CASSLDTGKTHEQFF.

The rearrangement links TRBV6-1 to TRBJ2-5; D could derive from TRBD1 or TRBD2 (5 bases each). V was cut by 3 bases and J by 5 bases, with 13 bases left in between. This CDR3 is built from 14 residues. Germline V gene data show CDR1 as MNHNS and CDR2 as SASEGT. Here the CDR3 DNA reads TGTGCCAGCAGTGAGTCAGGGAGTCCGGAGACCCAGTACTTC. As protein: CASSESGSPETQYF.

This clonotype was counted at least ten times. V is TRBV20-1 and J is TRBJ1-1; no firm D call. Trimming cost V 6 bases and J 1 base, with 12 bases left between them. CDR3 length: 13 residues. Germline CDR1 and CDR2: DFQATT and SNEGSKA (reference sequence). The CDR3 loop reads CSADPRSNTEAFF. The CDR3 region has the DNA TGCAGTGCAGACCCCAGATCGAACACTGAAGCTTTCTTT.

The chain recombines TRBV5-1 with TRBJ2-7; 11 nucleotides line up with TRBD1. This CDR3 spans 15 amino acids. V was pared by 4 bases and J by 1 base, with 4 bases of the junction left unmatched. CDR1 and CDR2 (germline): SGHRS, YFSETQ. CDR3 nucleotide sequence: TGCGCCAGCAGCACCGGGACAGGGGGGTCCTACGAGCAGTACTTC. This codes for CASSTGTGGSYEQYF.

This clonotype was picked up many times. This chain joins TRBV15 and TRBJ1-5; 8 bases match TRBD1. In germline, CDR1 is LNHNV, CDR2 YYDKDF (reference sequence). V trimming: 1 base; J trimming: 3 bases; junction bases outside the gene matches: 5. The CDR3 is 16 residues long. The CDR3 DNA is TGTGCCACCAGCAGAGCGGACAGGGCGCCCAATCAGCCCCAGCATTTT. The encoded protein is CATSRADRAPNQPQHF.

This clonotype was seen ten or more times. This sequence joins TRBV18 and TRBJ2-5; 10 bases line up with TRBD2. Trimming took 8 bases from V and 8 from J; bases not matched to a gene: 20. Germline V gene data show CDR1 as KGHSH and CDR2 as LQKENI. CDR3 length equals 17 residues. Written as DNA, the CDR3 is TGTGCCAGCCAACCCCCTACTAGCGGGGTTCTCCAAGGAACCCAGTACTTC. The encoded protein is CASQPPTSGVLQGTQYF.

This clonotype was seen repeatedly, ten times or more. CDR3 region: CASSGLAGGTTDTQYF. The CDR3 DNA reads as TGTGCCAGCAGTGGCCTAGCGGGGGGAACCACAGATACGCAGTATTTT. The chain is built from TRBV28 and TRBJ2-3; 11 bases line up with TRBD2. The CDR3 consists of 16 residues. Losses at the gene ends were 5 bases for V and 2 bases for J; bases not matched to a gene: 6. Germline V lookup: CDR1 MDHEN, CDR2 SYDVKM.

In this sample, this clonotype turned up many times. The V call is TRBV3-1, the J call TRBJ2-4; 7 bases are shared with TRBD1. J was trimmed by 1 base and V by 0 bases; bases with no gene match: 3. The CDR3 has 16 residues. Per the germline V gene, CDR1 is LGHDT and CDR2 is YNNKEL (reference sequence). The CDR3 loop is CASSQDQGVAKNIQYF. The CDR3 DNA reads as TGTGCCAGCAGCCAAGATCAGGGGGTTGCCAAAAACATTCAGTACTTC.

J is TRBJ2-7 and V is TRBV29-1; unclear D gene. The CDR3 is made up of 12 amino acids. Germline V gene lookup returns CDR1 SQVTM and CDR2 ANQGSEA. V lost 2 bases, J lost 6 bases, and 11 bases lay in between. The CDR3 is CSVENRVREQYF. The CDR3 coding sequence is TGCAGCGTTGAAAATCGGGTACGCGAGCAGTACTTC.

The rearrangement uses TRBV5-1 and TRBJ1-5, with a weak D call TRBD1 (5 bases). The CDR3 has 17 residues. Between the trimmed V and J ends, which lost 0 bases and 2 bases, there was a span of 15 bases. Per the germline V gene, CDR1 is SGHRS and CDR2 is YFSETQ. The CDR3 region is CASSLGDGAAGNQPQHF. The CDR3 DNA reads as TGCGCCAGCAGCTTGGGCGACGGGGCTGCGGGCAATCAGCCCCAGCATTTT.

The sample holds many counts of this clonotype. The chain joins TRBV29-1 to TRBJ2-7, with D unclear. The germline CDR1 and CDR2 sequences are SQVTM and ANQGSEA. Trimming cost V 6 bases and J 5 bases, with 14 bases left between them. The CDR3 is made up of 12 amino acids. The CDR3 DNA reads as TGCAGCGTGGGGATCTCGAGACACGAGCAGTACTTC. Protein: CSVGISRHEQYF.

In this sample, this clonotype turned up many times. This sequence joins TRBV20-1 and TRBJ2-3, with D possibly being TRBD2 (7 bases). This CDR3 comprises 16 residues. The germline V gene has CDR1 DFQATT and CDR2 SNEGSKA (reference sequence). V was trimmed by 0 bases and J by 4 bases, leaving 17 bases between them. The CDR3 sequence is CSARDRAGASPDTQYF. CDR3 nucleotide sequence: TGCAGTGCTAGAGATCGTGCGGGGGCCAGTCCAGATACGCAGTATTTT.

This clonotype occurred many times. The chain combines TRBV5-1 with TRBJ1-5; maybe TRBD1 (5 bases). Trimming shortened V by 4 bases and J by 5 bases, and 19 bases separated the two germline ends. The CDR3 loop spans 16 amino acids. Germline-derived CDR1 and CDR2 are SGHRS and YFSETQ. The CDR3 DNA sequence: TGCGCCAGCAGCCCCGGCAGCGGGCTGGGGGATCAGCCCCAGCATTTT. This sequence encodes CASSPGSGLGDQPQHF.

Notes on this clonotype: This may arise from a read error, as a much more abundant clone is one base away. The chain has TRBV6-1 and TRBJ2-5; TRBD2 matches 12 bases. This CDR3 contains 14 residues. From germline, CDR1 is MNHNS and CDR2 SASEGT. In DNA, the CDR3 is TGTGCCAGCAGTGTTAGTCCGGGACTAGCGGGCGTGGACTTC. Protein: CASSVSPGLAGVDF.

In regard to this clonotype: A read error may be the cause here, since a much bigger clone is one base away. The rearrangement joins TRBV7-3 to TRBJ1-2, with a weak D call TRBD1 (5 bases). Germline V gene sequence: CDR1 SGHTA, CDR2 FQGTGA. This CDR3 has 15 amino acids. The chain's CDR3 is CASSLGPGDLYGCTF. The CDR3 region has the DNA TGTGCCAGCAGCTTAGGTCCGGGGGACCTGTATGGCTGCACCTTC. The variable domain in full, completed from reference TRBV7-3 and TRBJ1-2, reads GAGVSQTPSNKVTEKGKYVELRCDPISGHTALYWYRQSLGQGPEFLIYFQGTGAADDSGLPNDRFFAVRPEGSVSTLKIQRTERGDSAVYLCASSLGPGDLYGCTFGSGTRLTVV.

This rearrangement joins TRBV5-5 to TRBJ1-1; D might be TRBD1 (5 bases). V was shortened by 4 bases and J by 3 bases, with 16 bases between the two germline ends. Per the germline V gene, CDR1 is SGHKS and CDR2 is YYEKEE (reference sequence). The CDR3 length is 15 residues. CDR3 nucleotides: TGTGCCAGCAGCCCGGGGCCCGCTGGGCACACTGAAGCTTTCTTT. It specifies CASSPGPAGHTEAFF.

This clonotype was observed at least ten times. The J gene is TRBJ2-7, the V gene TRBV6-1; D gene unclear. The CDR3 contains 14 residues. CDR1 is MNHNS, CDR2 SASEGT, per germline. Deletions cut 0 bases from V and 0 bases from J, with 6 bases between. In DNA form, the CDR3 reads TGTGCCAGCAGTGAAGCTAGGATCTCCTACGAGCAGTACTTC. Translating it yields CASSEARISYEQYF.

This clonotype was picked up a small number of times. V is TRBV7-2 and J is TRBJ1-2, with D possibly matching TRBD1 (6 bases). The CDR3 sequence is 14 residues long. V was cut by 1 base and J by 6 bases, with 12 bases left in between. Germline CDR1 reads SGHTA; CDR2 reads FQGNSA. CDR3 in amino acids: CASSLGPGGNGYTF. The DNA for the CDR3 is TGTGCCAGCAGCTTAGGACCGGGGGGCAATGGCTACACCTTC. Full variable domain (remainder filled in from reference TRBV7-2 and TRBJ1-2): GAGVSQSPSNKVTEKGKDVELRCDPISGHTALYWYRQSLGQGLEFLIYFQGNSAPDKSGLPSDRFSAERTGGSVSTLTIQRTQQEDSAVYLCASSLGPGGNGYTFGSGTRLTVV.

This clonotype has ten or more counts. The chain links TRBV5-1 to TRBJ2-1; D gene ambiguous. This CDR3 has 13 amino acids. Per the germline V gene, CDR1 is SGHRS and CDR2 is YFSETQ. Deletions cut 0 bases from V and 8 bases from J, with 9 bases between. The DNA of the CDR3 is TGCGCCAGCAGCTTGGCAGAGCCAGATGAGCAGTTCTTC. It translates to CASSLAEPDEQFF. Using reference TRBV5-1 and TRBJ2-1 for the parts outside the CDR3, the full variable domain is KAGVTQTPRYLIKTRGQQVTLSCSPISGHRSVSWYQQTPGQGLQFLFEYFSETQRNKGNFPGRFSGRQFSNSRSEMNVSTLELGDSALYLCASSLAEPDEQFFGPGTRLTVL.

The rearrangement uses TRBV20-1 and TRBJ2-5; TRBD1 matches 7 bases. Germline values: CDR1 DFQATT, CDR2 SNEGSKA (reference sequence). The CDR3 loop spans 14 amino acids. V lost 5 bases and J lost 2; bases outside the gene matches: 8. CDR3 in DNA: TGCAGTGCTTCTAGCCCGGGACAGCAAGAGACCCAGTACTTC. Translation gives CSASSPGQQETQYF.

There are many counts of this clonotype. J is TRBJ1-2 and V is TRBV30; D ambiguous. Deletions cut 4 bases from V and 3 bases from J, with 9 bases between. The CDR3 runs 12 residues. CDR1 is GTSNPN and CDR2 is SVGIG in the germline V gene (reference sequence). CDR3 region: CAWMVWDYGYTF. The CDR3 coding sequence is TGTGCCTGGATGGTCTGGGACTATGGCTACACCTTC.